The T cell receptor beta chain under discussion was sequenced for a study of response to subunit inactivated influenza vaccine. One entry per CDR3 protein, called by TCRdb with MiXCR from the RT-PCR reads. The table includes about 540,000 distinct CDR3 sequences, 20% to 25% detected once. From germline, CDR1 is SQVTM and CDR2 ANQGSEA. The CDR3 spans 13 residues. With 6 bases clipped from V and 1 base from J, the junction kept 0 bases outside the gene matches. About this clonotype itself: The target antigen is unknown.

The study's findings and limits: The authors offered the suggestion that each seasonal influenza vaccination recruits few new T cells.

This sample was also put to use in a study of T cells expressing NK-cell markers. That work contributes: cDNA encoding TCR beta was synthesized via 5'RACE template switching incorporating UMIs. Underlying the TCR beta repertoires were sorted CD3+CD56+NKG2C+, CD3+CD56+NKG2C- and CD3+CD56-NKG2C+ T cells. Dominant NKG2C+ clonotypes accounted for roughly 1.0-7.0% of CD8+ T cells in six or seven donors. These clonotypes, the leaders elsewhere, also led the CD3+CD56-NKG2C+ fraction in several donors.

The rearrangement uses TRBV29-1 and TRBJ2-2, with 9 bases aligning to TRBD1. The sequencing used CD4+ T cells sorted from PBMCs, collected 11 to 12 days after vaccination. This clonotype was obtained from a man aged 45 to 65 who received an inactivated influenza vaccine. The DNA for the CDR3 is TGCAGCGTGGGACAGGGGAACACCGGGGAGCTGTTTTTT. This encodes CSVGQGNTGELFF.